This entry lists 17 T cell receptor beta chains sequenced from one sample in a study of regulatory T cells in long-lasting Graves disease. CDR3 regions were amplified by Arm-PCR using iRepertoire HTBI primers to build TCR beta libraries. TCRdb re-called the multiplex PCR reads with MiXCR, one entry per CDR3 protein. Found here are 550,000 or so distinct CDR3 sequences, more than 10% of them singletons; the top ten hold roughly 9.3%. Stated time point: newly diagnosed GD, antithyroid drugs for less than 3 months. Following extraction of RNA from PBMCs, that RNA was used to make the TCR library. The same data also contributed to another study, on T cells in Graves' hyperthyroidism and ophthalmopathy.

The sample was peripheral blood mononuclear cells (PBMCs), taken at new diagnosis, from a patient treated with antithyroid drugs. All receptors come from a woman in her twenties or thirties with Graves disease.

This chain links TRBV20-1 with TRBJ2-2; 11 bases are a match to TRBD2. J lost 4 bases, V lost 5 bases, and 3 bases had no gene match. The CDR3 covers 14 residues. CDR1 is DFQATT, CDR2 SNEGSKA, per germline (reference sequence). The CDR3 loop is CSAVAGGPTGELFF. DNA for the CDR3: TGCAGTGCTGTAGCGGGAGGGCCCACCGGGGAGCTGTTTTTT.

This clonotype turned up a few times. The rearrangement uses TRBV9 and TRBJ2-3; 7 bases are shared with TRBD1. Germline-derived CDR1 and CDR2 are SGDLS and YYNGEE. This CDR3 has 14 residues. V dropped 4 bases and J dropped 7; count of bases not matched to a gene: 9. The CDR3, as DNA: TGTGCCAGCAGCCCCCAGGGGGTGGGAAATACGCAGTATTTT. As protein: CASSPQGVGNTQYF.

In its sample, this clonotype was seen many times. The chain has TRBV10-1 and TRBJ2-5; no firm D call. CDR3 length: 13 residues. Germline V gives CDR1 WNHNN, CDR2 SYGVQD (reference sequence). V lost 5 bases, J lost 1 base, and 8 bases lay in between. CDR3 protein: CASSSTSQETQYF. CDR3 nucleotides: TGCGCCAGCAGTAGCACATCCCAAGAGACCCAGTACTTC.

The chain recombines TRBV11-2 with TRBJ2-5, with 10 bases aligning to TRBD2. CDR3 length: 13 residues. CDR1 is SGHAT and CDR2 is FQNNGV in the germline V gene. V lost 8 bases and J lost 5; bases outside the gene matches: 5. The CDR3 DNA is TGTGCCAGCCGTCTAGCGGGAGAGGAGACCCAGTACTTC. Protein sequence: CASRLAGEETQYF.

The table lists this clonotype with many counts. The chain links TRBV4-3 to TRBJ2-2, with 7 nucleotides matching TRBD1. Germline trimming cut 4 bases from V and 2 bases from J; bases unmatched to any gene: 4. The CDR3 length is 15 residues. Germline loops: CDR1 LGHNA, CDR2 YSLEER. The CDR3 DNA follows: TGCGCCAGCAGCCCGACAGGGCACAACACCGGGGAGCTGTTTTTT. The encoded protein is CASSPTGHNTGELFF.

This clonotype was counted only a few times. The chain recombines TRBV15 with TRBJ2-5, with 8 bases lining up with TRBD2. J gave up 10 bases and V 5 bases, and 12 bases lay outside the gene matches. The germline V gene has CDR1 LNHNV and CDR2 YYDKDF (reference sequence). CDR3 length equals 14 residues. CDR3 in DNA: TGTGCCACCAGCCCCGGGATTTCCGGGAGGGACCAGTACTTC. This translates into CATSPGISGRDQYF.

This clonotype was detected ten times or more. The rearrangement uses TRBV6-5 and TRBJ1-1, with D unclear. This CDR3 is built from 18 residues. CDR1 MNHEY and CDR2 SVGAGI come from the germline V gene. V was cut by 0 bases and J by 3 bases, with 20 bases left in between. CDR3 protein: CASSYSLTLWRGYTEAFF. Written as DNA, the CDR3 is TGTGCCAGCAGTTACTCGTTAACCTTGTGGCGGGGATACACTGAAGCTTTCTTT.

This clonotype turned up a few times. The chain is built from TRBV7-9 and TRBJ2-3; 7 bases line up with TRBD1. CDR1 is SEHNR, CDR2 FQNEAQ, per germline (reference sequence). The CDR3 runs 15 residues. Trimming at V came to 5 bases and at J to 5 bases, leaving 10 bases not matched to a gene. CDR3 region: CASSPRWGTEDTQYF. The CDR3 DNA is TGTGCCAGCAGCCCCAGGTGGGGGACAGAAGATACGCAGTATTTT.

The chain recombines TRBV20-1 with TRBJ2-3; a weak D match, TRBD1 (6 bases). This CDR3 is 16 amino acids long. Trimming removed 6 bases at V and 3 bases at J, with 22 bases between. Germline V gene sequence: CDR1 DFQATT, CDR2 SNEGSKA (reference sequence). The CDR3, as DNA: TGCAGTGCCCGAACCCCACAGGGTAGAAGGACAGATACGCAGTATTTT. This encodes CSARTPQGRRTDTQYF.

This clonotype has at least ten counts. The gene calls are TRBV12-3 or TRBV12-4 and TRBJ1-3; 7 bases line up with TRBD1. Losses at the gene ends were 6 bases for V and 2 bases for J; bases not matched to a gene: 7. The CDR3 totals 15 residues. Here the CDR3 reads CASSLGTATGNTIYF. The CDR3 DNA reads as TGTGCCAGCAGCCTTGGGACAGCAACTGGAAACACCATATATTTT.

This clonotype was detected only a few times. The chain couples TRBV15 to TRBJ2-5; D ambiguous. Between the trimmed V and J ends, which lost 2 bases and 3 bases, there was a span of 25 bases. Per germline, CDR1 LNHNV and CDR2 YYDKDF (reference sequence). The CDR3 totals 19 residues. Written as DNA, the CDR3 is TGTGCCACCAGCAGAACGCCCAGCCCGCAAAGGACCCTGGAAGAGACCCAGTACTTC. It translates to CATSRTPSPQRTLEETQYF.

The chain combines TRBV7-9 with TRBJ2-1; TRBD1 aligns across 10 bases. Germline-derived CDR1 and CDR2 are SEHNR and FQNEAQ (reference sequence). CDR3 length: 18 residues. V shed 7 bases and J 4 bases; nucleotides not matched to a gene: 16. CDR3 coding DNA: TGTGCCAGCAAACCCCGGGACAGGGGATCTTCACCTTACAATGAGCAGTTCTTC. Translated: CASKPRDRGSSPYNEQFF.

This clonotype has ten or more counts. CDR3 region: CASTQGSSYNEQFF. Written as DNA, the CDR3 is TGTGCCAGCACCCAAGGGTCCTCGTACAATGAGCAGTTCTTC. V usage is TRBV5-5 and J usage is TRBJ2-1; D remains unclear. Germline V gene lookup returns CDR1 SGHKS and CDR2 YYEKEE (reference sequence). The CDR3 has 14 residues. The V gene lost 6 bases and the J gene lost 4 bases, with 14 bases spanning the gap. The whole variable domain, filled in from reference TRBV5-5 and TRBJ2-1, reads DAGVTQSPTHLIKTRGQQVTLRCSPISGHKSVSWYQQVLGQGPQFIFQYYEKEERGRGNFPDRFSARQFPNYSSELNVNALLLGDSALYLCASTQGSSYNEQFFGPGTRLTVL.

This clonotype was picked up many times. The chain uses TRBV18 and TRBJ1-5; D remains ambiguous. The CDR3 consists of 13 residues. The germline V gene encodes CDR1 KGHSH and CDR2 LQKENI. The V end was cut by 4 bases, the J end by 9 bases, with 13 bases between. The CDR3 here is CASSREGLGPQHF. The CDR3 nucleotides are TGTGCCAGCTCACGAGAGGGCCTTGGGCCCCAGCATTTT.

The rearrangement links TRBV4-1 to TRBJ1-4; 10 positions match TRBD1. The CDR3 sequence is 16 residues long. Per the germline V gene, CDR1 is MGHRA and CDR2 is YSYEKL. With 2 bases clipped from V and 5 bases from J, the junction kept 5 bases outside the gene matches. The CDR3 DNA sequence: TGCGCCAGCAGCCAATTCGGGGGACAGGGGAATGAAAAACTGTTTTTT. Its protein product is CASSQFGGQGNEKLFF.

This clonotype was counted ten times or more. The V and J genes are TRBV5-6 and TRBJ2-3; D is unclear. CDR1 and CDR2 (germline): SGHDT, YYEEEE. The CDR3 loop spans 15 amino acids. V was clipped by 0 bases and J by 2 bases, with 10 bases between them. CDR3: CASSLVVGTTDTQYF. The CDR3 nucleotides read TGTGCCAGCAGCTTGGTGGTGGGAACCACAGATACGCAGTATTTT. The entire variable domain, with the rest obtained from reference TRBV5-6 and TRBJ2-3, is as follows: DAGVTQSPTHLIKTRGQQVTLRCSPKSGHDTVSWYQQALGQGPQFIFQYYEEEERQRGNFPDRFSGHQFPNYSSELNVNALLLGDSALYLCASSLVVGTTDTQYFGPGTRLTVL.

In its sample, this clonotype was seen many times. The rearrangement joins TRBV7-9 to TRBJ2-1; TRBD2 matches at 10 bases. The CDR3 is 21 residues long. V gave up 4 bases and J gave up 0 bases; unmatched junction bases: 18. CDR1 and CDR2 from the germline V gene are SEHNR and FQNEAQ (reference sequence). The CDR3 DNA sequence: TGTGCCAGCAGCTCACTTAGCGGAACAAGCGGGAGGGCCTACTCCTACAATGAGCAGTTCTTC. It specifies CASSSLSGTSGRAYSYNEQFF.